This T cell receptor (beta chain) is drawn from a study of cytomegalovirus exposure and HLA in healthy donors. Study outcomes and limitations: The study designated 150 or so TCR beta chains cytomegalovirus-associated.

With 60 Vbeta and 13 Jbeta primers, the PCR was carried out. The assay was immunoSEQ multiplex PCR, and TCRdb's table has in-frame clones only and misses some. The sample has about 150,000 clones, roughly 80% seen once. As for this clone: The antigen remains unidentified.

This CDR3 has 14 amino acids. V was trimmed by 0 bases and J by 9 bases, leaving 17 bases between them. Germline V gene sequence: CDR1 SQVTM, CDR2 ANQGSEA. This chain uses TRBV29-1 with TRBJ2-5, with D uncertain. This clonotype was sampled from a male donor in good health and CMV-seronegative. The sequenced material came from PBMCs. The CDR3 nucleotides read TGCAGCGTTGAAGATTTGGGCAGACAAAAGGCCCAGTACTTC. Its translation is CSVEDLGRQKAQYF. Full variable domain (rest looked up from reference TRBV29-1 and TRBJ2-5): SAVISQKPSRDICQRGTSLTIQCQVDSQVTMMFWYRQQPGQSLTLIATANQGSEATYESGFVIDKFPISRPNLTFSTLTVSNMSPEDSSIYLCSVEDLGRQKAQYFGPGTRLLVL.